Detailed here is one T cell receptor (beta chain). A far larger clone is one base from this, pointing to a likely read error. The library was built from 400 ng RNA with molecular barcoded adaptors for alpha/delta and beta/gamma chains. TCRdb ran MiXCR on the reads and lists one entry per CDR3 protein. The sample records around 130,000 distinct CDR3 sequences, approximately 13% being singletons. The CDR3 is made up of 16 amino acids. In germline, CDR1 is SGHTA, CDR2 FQGNSA. V lost 3 bases, J lost 6 bases, and 18 bases lay in between. The record originates from a study of read filtering for tumor transcriptome and immune sequencing.

The sequencing sample was made of a population of CD138-negative cells sorted from bone marrow. The sequence was obtained from a donor at least 40 years old with multiple myeloma. This chain links TRBV7-2 with TRBJ2-1; maybe TRBD2 (6 bases). The CDR3 nucleotides are TGTGCCAGCAGCTTCGGAACTAGCTTTCCCATCAATGAGCAGTTCTTC. It is translated as CASSFGTSFPINEQFF.